The 7 T cell receptor beta chains given below trace back to one sample, sequenced in a study of cytomegalovirus exposure and HLA in healthy donors. The PCR used 60 Vbeta and 13 Jbeta primers. Assay used: immunoSEQ multiplex PCR; TCRdb lists only in-frame clones, some missing. Here the sample spans fewer than 110,000 clones, approximately 80% being singletons. Sequenced material: PBMCs. These receptor sequences come from a male donor in good health and CMV-seronegative.

The V call is TRBV5-5, the J call TRBJ2-2; TRBD2 aligns across 10 bases. With V trimmed by 3 bases and J by 4 bases, 3 bases remained unmatched. From germline, CDR1 is SGHKS and CDR2 YYEKEE (reference sequence). CDR3 length: 15 residues. The CDR3 DNA sequence: TGTGCCAGCAGCTCCACTAGCGGGACCACCGGGGAGCTGTTTTTT. This encodes CASSSTSGTTGELFF.

The chain carries TRBV5-1 and TRBJ1-2; the D is unclear. V lost 1 base, J lost 4 bases, and 11 bases lay in between. The germline V gene encodes CDR1 SGHRS and CDR2 YFSETQ. CDR3 length: 14 residues. The CDR3 nucleotides are TGCGCCAGCAGCTTGAGCGGCGCCTCCTATGGCTACACCTTC. This codes for CASSLSGASYGYTF.

The J gene is TRBJ2-1, the V gene TRBV15, with D possibly being TRBD2 (6 bases). CDR1 LNHNV and CDR2 YYDKDF come from the germline V gene (reference sequence). V shed 0 bases and J shed 9 bases, with 15 bases lying between them. The CDR3 loop spans 15 amino acids. The chain's CDR3 is CATSRDPAVSGEQFF. The CDR3, as DNA: TGTGCCACCAGCAGAGATCCGGCGGTTAGCGGTGAGCAGTTCTTC. The complete variable domain, with remaining parts taken from reference TRBV15 and TRBJ2-1, reads DAMVIQNPRYQVTQFGKPVTLSCSQTLNHNVMYWYQQKSSQAPKLLFHYYDKDFNNEADTPDNFQSRRPNTSFCFLDIRSPGLGDTAMYLCATSRDPAVSGEQFFGPGTRLTVL.

This clone occurred a few times. This chain joins TRBV4-1 and TRBJ1-2, with TRBD1 identical over 12 bases. Germline V lookup: CDR1 MGHRA, CDR2 YSYEKL. The J segment lost 7 bases and the V segment lost 2 bases, leaving 5 bases of the junction unmatched. The CDR3 runs to 15 residues. The CDR3 here is CASSQPGQGASGYTF. In DNA form, the CDR3 reads TGCGCCAGCAGCCAACCGGGACAGGGGGCTTCTGGCTACACCTTC.

The V and J genes are TRBV14 and TRBJ1-3; 9 positions agree with TRBD1. V gave up 5 bases and J gave up 3 bases; unmatched junction bases: 5. Per the germline V gene, CDR1 is SGHDN and CDR2 is FVKESK. The CDR3 runs to 15 residues. This CDR3 reads CASSSGTGFGNTIYF. CDR3 DNA: TGTGCCAGCAGCTCCGGGACAGGGTTTGGAAACACCATATATTTT.

This sequence joins TRBV11-2 and TRBJ1-2; maybe TRBD1 (5 bases). CDR1 is SGHAT and CDR2 is FQNNGV in the germline V gene. V lost 0 bases and J 0 bases, leaving 8 bases between the germline ends. This CDR3 has 15 amino acids. The CDR3 DNA is TGTGCCAGCAGCTTAGATACAGGAACTAACTATGGCTACACCTTC. Translating gives CASSLDTGTNYGYTF.

CDR3 residues: CASKQGTSNQPQHF. The CDR3 nucleotides read TGTGCCAGCAAGCAGGGGACTAGCAATCAGCCCCAGCATTTT. The J gene is TRBJ1-5, the V gene TRBV6-5, with a possible D match to TRBD1 (6 bases). The CDR3 length is 14 residues. V lost 7 bases, J lost 0 bases, and 10 bases lay in between. The V gene's germline CDR1 is MNHEY and CDR2 SVGAGI.